These T cell receptor beta chains were read from a single sample in a study of T cells in Graves' hyperthyroidism and ophthalmopathy. Via MiXCR, TCRdb re-called the multiplex PCR reads, giving one row per CDR3 protein. The sample holds hundreds of thousands of distinct CDR3 sequences; about 15% are singletons and the top ten take around 4.5%. The sample comprised blood. These receptors all stem from a woman between 35 and 50 years old with Graves' ophthalmopathy. The CDR3 runs from the conserved cysteine through the conserved F or W. A D gene is named only where the DNA matches it firmly. Only part of the rows carry a size: once, few, many, or a class if the clone is expanded.

>TRBJ1-2|TRBD1|many|TRBV6-1
CASSPRGANYGYTF
TGTGCCAGCAGTCCCAGGGGGGCTAACTATGGCTACACCTTC
>TRBJ1-2|NA|many|TRBV30
CAWNGQGYGYTF
TGTGCCTGGAACGGGCAGGGGTATGGCTACACCTTC
>TRBJ2-6|NA|NA|TRBV11-2
CASSPLLGLIGSGANVLTF
TGTGCCAGCAGCCCCCTGTTAGGGCTCATTGGCTCTGGGGCCAACGTCCTGACTTTC
>TRBJ2-5|NA|NA|TRBV20-1
CSASDQFPTQYF
TGCAGTGCTTCTGATCAGTTCCCGACCCAGTACTTC
>TRBJ2-7|NA|NA|TRBV18
CASSTENYEQYF
TGTGCCAGCTCAACCGAAAACTACGAGCAGTACTTC
>TRBJ1-1|NA|many|TRBV12-3/TRBV12-4
CASSFGHPRTEAFF
TGTGCCAGCAGTTTCGGACATCCTAGGACCGAAGCTTTCTTT
>TRBJ1-1|NA|many|TRBV6-1
CASSESLAGEAFF
TGTGCCAGCAGTGAGTCGCTGGCTGGTGAAGCTTTCTTT
>TRBJ1-5|NA|few|TRBV19
CASSPRGQSYSNQPQHF
TGTGCCAGTAGCCCCCGCGGCCAGTCTTATAGCAATCAGCCCCAGCATTTT
>TRBJ2-7|NA|many|TRBV20-1
CSARRTSYEQYF
TGCAGTGCGAGACGGACATCCTACGAGCAGTACTTC
>TRBJ2-5|TRBD2|NA|TRBV30
CAWSATSVETQYF
TGTGCCTGGAGTGCTACTAGCGTTGAGACCCAGTACTTC
>TRBJ2-7|TRBD2|few|TRBV6-2/TRBV6-3
CASTNRLAGGPSYEQYF
TGTGCCAGCACCAACCGGCTAGCGGGAGGGCCCTCCTACGAGCAGTACTTC
>TRBJ2-2|TRBD2|many|TRBV10-3
CAISEMGGSNTGELFF
TGTGCCATCAGTGAAATGGGGGGGTCGAACACCGGGGAGCTGTTTTTT
>TRBJ2-2|TRBD2|many|TRBV20-1
CSAHSPSGANTGELFF
TGCAGTGCCCACTCCCCTAGCGGGGCGAACACCGGGGAGCTGTTTTTT
>TRBJ2-7|TRBD1|many|TRBV6-2/TRBV6-3
CASSYRGPSYEQYF
TGTGCCAGCAGTTACAGGGGGCCATCCTACGAGCAGTACTTC
>TRBJ1-1|NA|many|TRBV29-1
CSVEEFGTEAFF
TGCAGCGTTGAAGAATTCGGGACTGAAGCTTTCTTT
>TRBJ2-5|TRBD1|few|TRBV10-3
CAISPTGIQETQYF
TGTGCCATCAGTCCGACAGGGATTCAAGAGACCCAGTACTTC
>TRBJ2-7|NA|many|TRBV6-1
CASRKAEVSYEQYF
TGTGCCAGCAGGAAAGCAGAAGTCTCCTACGAGCAGTACTTC
>TRBJ1-2|TRBD1|many|TRBV2
CASSEGQVLSTF
TGTGCCAGCAGTGAGGGACAGGTCTTATCCACCTTC
>TRBJ2-5|NA|NA|TRBV29-1
CSVRGQFQKTQYF
TGCAGCGTCCGGGGGCAGTTTCAAAAGACCCAGTACTTC
>TRBJ1-3|TRBD1|many|TRBV6-1
CASGDRFSGNTIYF
TGTGCCAGCGGGGACAGATTTTCTGGCAACACCATATATTTT
>TRBJ2-3|TRBD2|NA|TRBV20-1
CSAESGLAGHTDTQYF
TGCAGTGCCGAGTCTGGACTAGCGGGACACACAGATACGCAGTATTTT
>TRBJ1-6|NA|many|TRBV30
CAWRRGTGNSPLHF
TGTGCCTGGAGGAGAGGGACGGGTAATTCACCCCTCCACTTT
>TRBJ1-3|TRBD1|NA|TRBV9
CASSVTGGRDTIYF
TGTGCCAGCAGCGTGACAGGGGGACGAGACACCATATATTTT
>TRBJ1-2|NA|many|TRBV28
CASSYNPQANYGYTF
TGTGCCAGCAGTTACAACCCACAAGCTAACTATGGCTACACCTTC
>TRBJ2-6|NA|many|TRBV28
CASSLIQGRSGANVLTF
TGTGCCAGCAGTTTAATTCAGGGGCGGTCTGGGGCCAACGTCCTGACTTTC
>TRBJ1-1|NA|many|TRBV7-8
CASSPRDGNTEAFF
TGTGCCAGCAGCCCGAGGGACGGGAACACTGAAGCTTTCTTT
>TRBJ2-5|NA|few|TRBV13
CASRGGGLQETQYF
TGTGCCAGCAGAGGAGGTGGCCTTCAAGAGACCCAGTACTTC
>TRBJ2-7|NA|many|TRBV14
CASSQDEERTYEQYF
TGTGCCAGCAGCCAAGATGAGGAACGGACCTACGAGCAGTACTTC
>TRBJ2-5|NA|many|TRBV15
CATSMISGETQYF
TGTGCCACCAGCATGATCTCGGGCGAGACCCAGTACTTC
>TRBJ2-5|TRBD2|many|TRBV28
CASSEITSGKETQYF
TGTGCCAGCAGCGAAATTACTAGCGGGAAAGAGACCCAGTACTTC
>TRBJ2-5|TRBD2|many|TRBV5-1
CASGFPGGPETQYF
TGCGCCAGCGGTTTCCCGGGGGGGCCAGAGACCCAGTACTTC
>TRBJ2-2|NA|NA|TRBV29-1
CSSRGNDGELFF
TGCAGCAGCAGGGGAAATGACGGGGAGCTGTTTTTT
>TRBJ1-2|NA|many|TRBV2
CASSRWGDYGYTF
TGTGCCAGCAGTAGGTGGGGTGACTATGGCTACACCTTC
>TRBJ1-5|TRBD1|many|TRBV19
CASSEGTGTNQPQHF
TGTGCCAGTAGTGAGGGGACAGGGACCAATCAGCCCCAGCATTTT
>TRBJ1-2|TRBD1|few|TRBV7-9
CASRDREGENYGYTF
TGTGCCAGCAGGGACAGGGAAGGAGAAAACTATGGCTACACCTTC
>TRBJ2-1|TRBD1|NA|TRBV2
CASMFGTGAYNEQFF
TGTGCCAGCATGTTCGGGACAGGGGCCTACAATGAGCAGTTCTTC
>TRBJ1-1|NA|NA|TRBV28
CASSQPLTGQALNTEAFF
TGTGCCAGCAGCCAGCCATTGACGGGCCAAGCGTTGAACACTGAAGCTTTCTTT
>TRBJ2-2|TRBD2|many|TRBV12-3/TRBV12-4
CASSLKGEGTGELFF
TGTGCCAGCAGTTTAAAAGGGGAGGGAACCGGGGAGCTGTTTTTT
>TRBJ1-2|NA|many|TRBV12-3/TRBV12-4
CASSFTNYGYTF
TGTGCCAGCAGTTTTACTAACTATGGCTACACCTTC
>TRBJ2-2|NA|NA|TRBV5-1
CASSLERSRGELFF
TGCGCCAGCAGCTTGGAAAGGTCTCGCGGGGAGCTGTTTTTT
>TRBJ2-4|NA|many|TRBV2
CASSDGGIQYF
TGTGCCAGCAGTGATGGCGGCATTCAGTACTTC
>TRBJ1-1|NA|NA|TRBV5-1
CASSLRQEKNTEAFF
TGCGCCAGCAGCTTACGACAGGAGAAGAACACTGAAGCTTTCTTT
>TRBJ1-2|NA|NA|TRBV9
CASSVQQGDYGYTF
TGTGCCAGCAGCGTTCAACAGGGCGACTATGGCTACACCTTC
>TRBJ2-5|NA|many|TRBV20-1
CSADGRETQYF
TGCAGTGCCGACGGAAGAGAGACCCAGTACTTC
>TRBJ2-2|NA|many|TRBV28
CASSQGGYGEKHGGELFF
TGTGCCAGCAGTCAGGGAGGATATGGGGAAAAACACGGCGGGGAGCTGTTTTTT
>TRBJ2-7|NA|many|TRBV28
CASSSFTSYEQYF
TGTGCCAGCAGTTCTTTTACCTCCTACGAGCAGTACTTC
>TRBJ1-2|NA|NA|TRBV7-6
CASSLADNYGYTF
TGTGCCAGCAGCTTAGCAGACAACTATGGCTACACCTTC
>TRBJ2-1|TRBD2|many|TRBV29-1
CSVSKTSGSINEQFF
TGCAGCGTTTCAAAGACTAGCGGGAGCATCAATGAGCAGTTCTTC
>TRBJ2-7|NA|few|TRBV5-1
CASSLGSSVYNEQYF
TGCGCCAGCAGCTTGGGGTCTAGCGTATACAACGAGCAGTACTTC
>TRBJ1-2|NA|many|TRBV28
CASSVNRDYGYTF
TGTGCCAGCAGTGTCAACAGGGATTATGGCTACACCTTC
>TRBJ1-1|NA|many|TRBV2
CASSALRGAEAFF
TGTGCCAGCAGTGCGTTAAGGGGGGCTGAAGCTTTCTTT
>TRBJ2-7|TRBD2|many|TRBV28
CASTDSGITPYEQYF
TGTGCCAGCACCGATAGCGGGATCACTCCCTACGAGCAGTACTTC
>TRBJ1-4|TRBD1|NA|TRBV6-1
CASSTGTGYNEKLFF
TGTGCCAGCAGCACCGGGACAGGGTATAATGAAAAACTGTTTTTT
>TRBJ2-3|NA|few|TRBV7-2
CASSLRDWGTDTQYF
TGTGCCAGCAGCTTGCGGGACTGGGGCACAGATACGCAGTATTTT
>TRBJ2-7|NA|many|TRBV7-2
CASSSDYSYEQYF
TGTGCCAGCAGCTCGGACTACTCCTACGAGCAGTACTTC
>TRBJ2-7|NA|many|TRBV4-1
CASSQDGVRGYEQYF
TGCGCCAGCAGCCAAGATGGAGTGAGGGGCTACGAGCAGTACTTC
>TRBJ2-7|NA|NA|TRBV11-2
CASSLGDEGFEQYF
TGTGCCAGCAGCCTTGGGGATGAGGGTTTCGAGCAGTACTTC
>TRBJ1-3|NA|few|TRBV15
CATSRDLQVASGNTIYF
TGTGCCACCAGCAGAGATCTGCAGGTGGCCTCTGGAAACACCATATATTTT
>TRBJ2-2|NA|many|TRBV20-1
CSARDRVLTGELFF
TGCAGTGCTAGAGACAGGGTGCTCACCGGGGAGCTGTTTTTT